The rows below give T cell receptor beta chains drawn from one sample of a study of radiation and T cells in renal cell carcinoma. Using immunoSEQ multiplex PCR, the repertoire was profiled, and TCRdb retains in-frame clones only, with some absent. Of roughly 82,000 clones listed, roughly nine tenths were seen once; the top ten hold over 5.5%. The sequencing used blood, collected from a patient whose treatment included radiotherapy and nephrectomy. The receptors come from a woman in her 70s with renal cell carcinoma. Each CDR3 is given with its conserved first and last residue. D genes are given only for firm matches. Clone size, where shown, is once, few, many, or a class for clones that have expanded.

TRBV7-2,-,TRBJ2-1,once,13,CASNPTGYNEQFF,TGTGCCAGCAACCCTACAGGGTACAATGAGCAGTTCTTC
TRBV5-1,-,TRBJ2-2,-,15,CASSLGSHVTGELFF,TGCGCCAGCAGCCTTGGGTCCCATGTCACCGGGGAGCTGTTTTTT
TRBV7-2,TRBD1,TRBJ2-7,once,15,CASSLSGQGSYEQYF,TGTGCCAGCAGCTTATCAGGACAGGGGTCCTACGAGCAGTACTTC
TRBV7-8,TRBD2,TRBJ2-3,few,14,CASSLGLAGSAQYF,TGTGCCAGCAGCTTAGGACTAGCGGGATCGGCGCAGTATTTT
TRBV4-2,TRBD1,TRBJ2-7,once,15,CASSRQQGPSYEQYF,TGTGCCAGCAGCCGACAACAGGGGCCCTCCTACGAGCAGTACTTC
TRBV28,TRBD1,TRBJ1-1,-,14,CASSLRTGLTEAFF,TGTGCCAGCAGTCTAAGGACAGGGCTCACTGAAGCTTTCTTT
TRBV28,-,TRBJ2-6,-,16,CASSLGLNSGANVLTF,TGTGCCAGCAGTTTGGGGCTAAACTCTGGGGCCAACGTCCTGACTTTC
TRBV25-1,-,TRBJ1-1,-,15,CASSPISSGDTEAFF,TGTGCCAGCAGTCCTATCTCTTCGGGGGACACTGAAGCTTTCTTT
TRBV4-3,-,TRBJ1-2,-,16,CASSQEVQGLGYGYTF,TGCGCCAGCAGCCAAGAGGTACAGGGCCTCGGCTATGGCTACACCTTC
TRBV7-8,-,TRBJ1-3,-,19,CASSLAHGTGFISGNTIYF,TGTGCCAGCAGCTTAGCGCATGGAACAGGCTTCATCTCTGGAAACACCATATATTTT
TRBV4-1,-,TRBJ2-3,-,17,CASSQDPPGGSTDTQYF,TGCGCCAGCAGCCAAGATCCTCCGGGCGGGAGCACAGATACGCAGTATTTT
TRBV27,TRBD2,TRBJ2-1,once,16,CASSSRLAGMYNEQFF,TGTGCCAGCAGTTCCCGACTAGCGGGGATGTACAATGAGCAGTTCTTC
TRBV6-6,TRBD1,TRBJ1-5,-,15,CASRRRTGSNQPQHF,TGTGCCAGCAGACGTAGGACAGGGAGCAATCAGCCCCAGCATTTT
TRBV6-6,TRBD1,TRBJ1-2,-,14,CASRRQGADYGYTF,TGTGCCAGCAGGCGACAGGGGGCAGACTATGGCTACACCTTC
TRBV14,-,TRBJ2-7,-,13,CASRKGPGGEQYF,TGTGCCAGCAGAAAGGGGCCTGGGGGCGAGCAGTACTTC
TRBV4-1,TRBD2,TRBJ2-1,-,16,CASSRQGGSSYNEQFF,TGCGCCAGCAGCCGCCAGGGAGGGAGCTCCTACAATGAGCAGTTCTTC
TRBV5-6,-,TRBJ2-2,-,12,CASSLPPGELFF,TGTGCCAGCAGCTTACCCCCCGGGGAGCTGTTTTTT